A selection of T cell receptor beta chains follows, all from one sample in a study of a mutant IDH1 vaccine in newly diagnosed glioma. Profiled with immunoSEQ multiplex PCR; TCRdb holds only in-frame clones, not every one. The table records some 42,000 clones, roughly 85% of them present only once. Their antigens are not known. This material consisted of PBMCs, taken from a glioma patient whose treatment included an IDH1 peptide vaccine. Every receptor here comes from a man between 35 and 55 years old with glioma. Each CDR3 is given with its conserved first and last residue. The D gene is left open where the match is weak. Clone size is not always given. Where it is, it says once, few, many or a class for expanded clones.

clone_size,d_call,v_call,j_call,cdr3_aa,cdr3_nt
.,TRBD1,TRBV5-1,TRBJ1-2,CASSLEGRGRDYGYTF,TGCGCCAGCAGCTTGGAGGGCAGGGGGCGAGACTATGGCTACACCTTC
.,TRBD1,TRBV5-5,TRBJ2-1,CASHGTGVSNEQFF,TGTGCCAGCCACGGGACAGGGGTATCAAATGAGCAGTTCTTC
once,TRBD2,TRBV25-1,TRBJ2-1,CASSDPPGTSGRDEQFF,TGTGCCAGCAGTGATCCACCCGGGACTAGCGGGAGGGACGAGCAGTTCTTC
.,.,TRBV19,TRBJ1-1,CASGAGSEAFF,TGTGCCAGTGGTGCAGGTTCTGAAGCTTTCTTT
few,TRBD1,TRBV2,TRBJ2-7,CASRRTTGGQYF,TGTGCCAGCAGAAGGACCACAGGGGGGCAGTACTTC
.,TRBD2,TRBV2,TRBJ2-7,CASRESGLASNEQYF,TGTGCCAGCAGGGAATCGGGACTAGCGAGCAACGAGCAGTACTTC
.,TRBD1,TRBV28,TRBJ1-5,CASSLGQGALPMNQPQHF,TGTGCCAGCAGTTTAGGGCAGGGGGCCCTACCGATGAATCAGCCCCAGCATTTT
.,.,TRBV6-6,TRBJ1-3,CASTPSSGNTIYF,TGTGCCAGCACTCCCTCCTCTGGAAACACCATATATTTT
.,TRBD2,TRBV9,TRBJ2-5,CASSVGAGGETQYF,TGTGCCAGCAGCGTAGGAGCGGGAGGGGAGACCCAGTACTTC
.,TRBD1,TRBV10-1,TRBJ1-5,CASSDTGARSNQPQHF,TGCGCCAGCAGTGATACAGGGGCCCGAAGCAATCAGCCCCAGCATTTT
.,TRBD1,TRBV10-2,TRBJ1-2,CASSEDRGSPGGYTF,TGCGCCAGCAGTGAGGACAGGGGGTCGCCGGGTGGCTACACCTTC
.,TRBD1,TRBV7-3,TRBJ2-2,CASSPQGAGGELFF,TGTGCCAGCAGCCCGCAGGGGGCGGGCGGGGAGCTGTTTTTT
.,.,TRBV19,TRBJ1-2,CASRPAGYGYTF,TGTGCCAGTAGACCCGCAGGCTATGGCTACACCTTC
.,.,TRBV5-6,TRBJ2-5,CASSPTWEETQYF,TGTGCCAGCAGCCCCACATGGGAAGAGACCCAGTACTTC
once,TRBD2,TRBV7-2,TRBJ2-5,CASSFTSGRATSRETQYF,TGTGCCAGCAGCTTTACTAGCGGGAGGGCTACAAGCCGTGAGACCCAGTACTTC
.,.,TRBV7-8,TRBJ2-1,CASSFKGYNEQFF,TGTGCCAGCAGCTTTAAAGGTTACAATGAGCAGTTCTTC
.,.,TRBV6-1,TRBJ2-7,CATSGTPTYEQYF,TGTGCCACCTCCGGGACGCCTACCTACGAGCAGTACTTC
.,.,TRBV14,TRBJ2-7,CASSQDATGQYF,TGTGCCAGCAGCCAAGATGCGACTGGGCAGTACTTC
.,.,TRBV2,TRBJ2-7,CASSRERAYEQYF,TGTGCCAGCAGTCGAGAAAGGGCCTACGAGCAGTACTTC
.,.,TRBV19,TRBJ2-5,CASSIWGMRGETQYF,TGTGCCAGTAGTATCTGGGGGATGAGAGGAGAGACCCAGTACTTC
.,.,TRBV10-3,TRBJ2-4,CAISEGQTENKNIQYF,TGTGCCATCAGTGAAGGGCAGACCGAAAACAAAAACATTCAGTACTTC
.,.,TRBV6-4,TRBJ1-1,CASSRGALTEAFF,TGTGCCAGCAGTCGGGGCGCTCTCACTGAAGCTTTCTTT
.,TRBD2,TRBV4-3,TRBJ2-1,CASSQEGLAGVNEQFF,TGCGCCAGCAGCCAAGAGGGACTAGCGGGAGTCAACGAGCAGTTCTTC
.,.,TRBV4-3,TRBJ1-4,CASSQDPKSPTIRSEKLFF,TGCGCCAGCAGCCAAGATCCTAAGAGCCCGACTATCCGCTCTGAAAAACTGTTTTTT
.,.,TRBV2,TRBJ1-1,CASNAGGAVNTEAFF,TGTGCCAGCAACGCCGGAGGGGCAGTTAACACTGAAGCTTTCTTT
.,TRBD1,TRBV4-3,TRBJ2-1,CASSQQQGRNEQFF,TGCGCCAGCAGCCAACAACAGGGGCGGAATGAGCAGTTCTTC
.,.,TRBV5-1,TRBJ2-5,CASSQGQIQETQYF,TGCGCCAGCAGCCAAGGACAGATCCAAGAGACCCAGTACTTC
.,TRBD1,TRBV19,TRBJ1-2,CASTDDPGTGTYGYTF,TGTGCCAGTACCGATGACCCCGGGACAGGGACCTATGGCTACACCTTC
once,TRBD1,TRBV29-1,TRBJ2-7,CSAQVGQVSYEQYF,TGCAGCGCACAAGTGGGACAGGTTTCCTACGAGCAGTACTTC
few,.,TRBV6-1,TRBJ1-5,CASSVVRDQPQHF,TGTGCCAGCAGTGTTGTCAGGGATCAGCCCCAGCATTTT
once,.,TRBV7-9,TRBJ2-2,CASISSWDLRIGTGELFF,TGTGCCAGCATATCAAGCTGGGACCTGCGAATAGGCACCGGGGAGCTGTTTTTT
.,.,TRBV25-1,TRBJ1-5,CASSETQPQHF,TGTGCCAGCAGTGAAACGCAGCCCCAGCATTTT
.,TRBD1,TRBV6-6,TRBJ2-5,CASSSQGGAEEQYF,TGTGCCAGCAGTTCACAAGGGGGCGCGGAAGAGCAGTACTTC
few,TRBD1,TRBV6-5,TRBJ1-2,CASSSQGQGPDTF,TGTGCCAGCAGTTCCCAGGGACAGGGTCCGGACACCTTC
.,.,TRBV28,TRBJ2-7,CASSRQGHEQYF,TGTGCCAGCAGCCGCCAGGGGCACGAGCAGTACTTC
few,.,TRBV2,TRBJ2-7,CASSQGFEQYF,TGTGCCAGCAGTCAGGGGTTCGAGCAGTACTTC
.,.,TRBV27,TRBJ2-7,CASDVEGETGLPYEQYF,TGTGCCAGCGACGTTGAGGGGGAAACAGGGCTTCCCTACGAGCAGTACTTC
.,TRBD1,TRBV5-1,TRBJ1-2,CASSLGGTGGGYGYTF,TGCGCCAGCAGCTTGGGAGGGACAGGGGGCGGCTATGGCTACACCTTC
.,TRBD1,TRBV19,TRBJ2-2,CASRLMGQSNTGELFF,TGTGCCAGTAGATTAATGGGACAGTCGAACACCGGGGAGCTGTTTTTT
.,.,TRBV2,TRBJ2-7,CASGWGEQYF,TGTGCCAGCGGGTGGGGCGAGCAGTACTTC
.,.,TRBV6-6,TRBJ2-7,CASRKGGPDYEQYF,TGTGCCAGCAGGAAAGGGGGGCCCGACTACGAGCAGTACTTC
.,TRBD2,TRBV5-1,TRBJ2-7,CASSPDTSGSYEQYF,TGCGCCAGCAGCCCGGATACTAGCGGGAGTTACGAGCAGTACTTC
.,TRBD2,TRBV5-1,TRBJ2-3,CASSRLAGSSDTQYF,TGCGCCAGCAGCCGACTAGCGGGAAGCTCAGATACGCAGTATTTT
.,.,TRBV7-9,TRBJ2-3,CASSSDLSDTQYF,TGTGCCAGCAGTTCGGATTTATCAGATACGCAGTATTTT
few,.,TRBV28,TRBJ2-7,CASKRRVQDTYEQYF,TGTGCCAGCAAGAGGAGGGTTCAGGATACCTACGAGCAGTACTTC
.,TRBD2,TRBV25-1,TRBJ2-3,CASSLAASTDTQYF,TGTGCCAGCTCGCTAGCGGCTAGCACAGATACGCAGTATTTT
.,TRBD1,TRBV5-1,TRBJ2-3,CASSLGQGALVTQYF,TGCGCCAGCAGCTTGGGGCAGGGGGCGCTTGTTACGCAGTATTTT
.,.,TRBV5-1,TRBJ2-1,CASSSGPDGEQFF,TGCGCCAGCAGCTCGGGACCAGACGGTGAGCAGTTCTTC
few,TRBD1,TRBV7-6,TRBJ2-2,CASSQNPGGTGELFF,TGTGCCAGCAGCCAAAATCCAGGGGGCACCGGGGAGCTGTTTTTT
.,TRBD1,TRBV7-6,TRBJ1-4,CASSVAGDRELFF,TGTGCCAGCAGCGTAGCAGGGGACAGAGAACTGTTTTTT
.,TRBD2,TRBV2,TRBJ2-3,CASRGLAGRGDTQYF,TGTGCCAGCAGAGGACTAGCGGGGCGGGGAGATACGCAGTATTTT
.,TRBD2,TRBV15,TRBJ2-3,CATSRELAGYSTDTQYF,TGTGCCACCAGCAGAGAACTAGCGGGATATAGCACAGATACGCAGTATTTT
.,.,TRBV19,TRBJ1-5,CASSIDWSQPQHF,TGTGCCAGTAGTATCGATTGGAGTCAGCCCCAGCATTTT
few,.,TRBV14,TRBJ2-3,CASSQDWVGAQYF,TGTGCCAGCAGCCAAGACTGGGTTGGGGCGCAGTATTTT